The sequence of this T cell receptor (beta chain) was determined in a study of blood T cell repertoires in COVID-19. There are a few counts of this clone. The CDR3 contains 15 residues. Per germline, CDR1 SGDLS and CDR2 YYNGEE. Unmatched junction bases numbered 4, after V lost 0 bases and J lost 4 bases. Produced via immunoSEQ multiplex PCR; TCRdb's table is partial and in-frame only. The table includes some 200,000 clones, approximately 86% detected once. This TCR derives from a man aged 35-49 years with active or convalescent COVID-19. The material sequenced was peripheral blood. The V and J genes are TRBV9 and TRBJ1-2; 9 positions agree with TRBD1. CDR3 nucleotide sequence: TGTGCCAGCAGCGTAGAGGGACAGGGCCTCTATGGCTACACCTTC. Translating gives CASSVEGQGLYGYTF.